Presented here are 5 T cell receptor beta chains from one specimen sequenced in a study of response to subunit inactivated influenza vaccine. In TCRdb, the RT-PCR reads were re-called with MiXCR into one record per CDR3 protein. The table includes 650,000 to 850,000 distinct CDR3 sequences, approximately 15% detected once. The sample was PBMCs from blood, taken 14 to 15 days before vaccination. These receptor sequences come from a man in his fifties or sixties who received an inactivated influenza vaccine.

On this clonotype: This could be a read error, since a much larger clone is one nucleotide away. This chain uses TRBV12-3 or TRBV12-4 with TRBJ1-5, with a weak D call TRBD1 (5 bases). The CDR3 spans 12 residues. CDR3 amino acids: CVSSLGPRPQHF. The CDR3 nucleotides read TGTGTCAGCAGCCTGGGGCCGCGGCCCCAGCATTTT.

This clonotype was found a few times. The chain combines TRBV5-1 with TRBJ2-2; possible D gene TRBD1, 6 bases. Trimming pared 0 bases from V and 2 bases from J, leaving 11 bases between. The CDR3 sequence is 16 residues long. Germline assignment: CDR1 SGHRS and CDR2 YFSETQ. The CDR3 DNA reads as TGCGCCAGCAGCTTGGACAGGGTTAAAAACACCGGGGAGCTGTTTTTT. Translation gives CASSLDRVKNTGELFF. The complete variable domain, with remaining parts taken from reference TRBV5-1 and TRBJ2-2, reads KAGVTQTPRYLIKTRGQQVTLSCSPISGHRSVSWYQQTPGQGLQFLFEYFSETQRNKGNFPGRFSGRQFSNSRSEMNVSTLELGDSALYLCASSLDRVKNTGELFFGEGSRLTVL.

This clonotype was observed a handful of times. The V gene is TRBV24-1, the J gene TRBJ2-1; D unresolved. Germline CDR1 reads KGHDR; CDR2 reads SFDVKD. V gave up 1 base and J gave up 5 bases, with 8 bases separating them. CDR3 length equals 14 residues. CDR3: CATSDFKVHNEQFF. The CDR3 region has the DNA TGTGCCACCAGTGATTTTAAGGTCCACAATGAGCAGTTCTTC.

This clonotype came up a few times. The CDR3 spells CASTSLAGGYEQYF. The CDR3 nucleotides read TGTGCCAGCACTTCTCTAGCGGGAGGGTACGAGCAGTACTTC. The chain uses TRBV6-5 and TRBJ2-7, with 12 bases fitting TRBD2. The germline V gene has CDR1 MNHEY and CDR2 SVGAGI. CDR3 length: 14 residues. After removal of 7 bases from V and 4 bases from J, the junction contained 5 bases not matched to a gene.

This chain uses TRBV5-5 with TRBJ1-6, with 8 nucleotides matching TRBD1. V was clipped by 0 bases and J by 7 bases; unmatched bases: 3. Germline CDR1 and CDR2: SGHKS and YYEKEE (reference sequence). The CDR3 loop spans 15 amino acids. This CDR3 reads CASSLGTGNNSPLHF. In nucleotides, the CDR3 is TGTGCCAGCAGCTTGGGGACAGGGAACAATTCACCCCTCCACTTT.